The rows below give T cell receptor beta chains drawn from one sample of a study of T cells in Graves' hyperthyroidism and ophthalmopathy. One entry per CDR3 protein, called by TCRdb with MiXCR from the multiplex PCR reads. The table records about 420,000 distinct CDR3 sequences, 15% to 18% of them present only once. Sequenced: blood. The receptors come from a woman younger than 30 with Graves' hyperthyroidism. Both conserved end residues are trimmed from each CDR3.

v_call	cdr3_aa
TRBV15	ATSRDFGTAVYPREQY
TRBV7-3	ASSPTGISYNEQF
TRBV12-3/TRBV12-4	ASSLKQGLGDQPQH
TRBV6-1	ASSPGTGDQPQH
TRBV5-4	ASSLLIGTGGIGETQY
TRBV12-3/TRBV12-4	ASSLRTGANYGYT
TRBV5-1	ASSSQGVSDTGELF
TRBV19	AFRRGTTDTQY
TRBV2	ASIRRTGLGSGNTIY
TRBV28	ASSLQEGGQY
TRBV6-5	ASSYSFSGANVLT
TRBV6-5	ASSYGVWGSGGFGETQY
TRBV7-9	ASSLGDRFSNYGYT
TRBV12-3/TRBV12-4	ASSSSVGKDNEQF
TRBV4-2	ASSQGTSGDYNEQF
TRBV7-9	ASSLAAGTEGRNTEAF
TRBV7-9	ASSSGVGFRYEQF
TRBV11-2	ASSSVVEQY
TRBV4-1	ASSPSISRVAGVGEDTQY
TRBV20-1	SARETGGYQPQH
TRBV15	ATSRGAKGGQPQH
TRBV20-1	SAPPRGYSGYEQY
TRBV5-8	ASSEGQFNEQF
TRBV5-1	ASSLSGAYNEQF
TRBV11-2	ASSVTVMNTEAF
TRBV6-2/TRBV6-3	ASRNSAGEAF
TRBV27	ASRLTGSYEQY
TRBV7-9	ASTGMGYPTGELF
TRBV7-6	ASSLLSTSGSGEQY
TRBV2	ASSAEGGNTGELF
TRBV4-1	ASSQSPPETQY
TRBV5-1	ASREGNTEAF
TRBV10-3	ATSAGGVDTQY
TRBV7-2	ASSQAGGADEQF
TRBV12-3/TRBV12-4	ASITELALEAF
TRBV29-1	SGRVNYGYT
TRBV18	ASSPMGVFGLEQY
TRBV11-2	ASSLVAAGAPYEQY
TRBV19	ASLMGQGSGNTIY
TRBV3-1	ASSQAFSKIGSNTGELF
TRBV9	ASSVIQGTAEAF
TRBV10-3	AISGEGRKNTEAF
TRBV20-1	SARETYTYEQY
TRBV25-1	ASSGRGVNNEQF
TRBV3-1	ASSQGAPGTASPRPQH
TRBV5-6	ASHSAGIANTGELF
TRBV7-2	ASSLVSTDVFYNEQF
TRBV6-1	ASQPNTVAF